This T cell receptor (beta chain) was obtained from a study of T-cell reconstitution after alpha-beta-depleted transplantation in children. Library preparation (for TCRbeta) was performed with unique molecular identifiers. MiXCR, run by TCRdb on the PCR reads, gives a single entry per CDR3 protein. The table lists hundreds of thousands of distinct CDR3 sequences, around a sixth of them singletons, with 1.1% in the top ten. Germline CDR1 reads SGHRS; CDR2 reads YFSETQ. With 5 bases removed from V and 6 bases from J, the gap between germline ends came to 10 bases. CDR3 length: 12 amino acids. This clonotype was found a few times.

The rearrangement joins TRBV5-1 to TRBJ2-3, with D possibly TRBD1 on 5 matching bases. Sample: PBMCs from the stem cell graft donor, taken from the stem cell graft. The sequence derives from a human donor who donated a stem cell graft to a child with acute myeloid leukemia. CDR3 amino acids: CASSAKGDTQYF. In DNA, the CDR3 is TGCGCCAGCAGTGCTAAGGGGGATACGCAGTATTTT.